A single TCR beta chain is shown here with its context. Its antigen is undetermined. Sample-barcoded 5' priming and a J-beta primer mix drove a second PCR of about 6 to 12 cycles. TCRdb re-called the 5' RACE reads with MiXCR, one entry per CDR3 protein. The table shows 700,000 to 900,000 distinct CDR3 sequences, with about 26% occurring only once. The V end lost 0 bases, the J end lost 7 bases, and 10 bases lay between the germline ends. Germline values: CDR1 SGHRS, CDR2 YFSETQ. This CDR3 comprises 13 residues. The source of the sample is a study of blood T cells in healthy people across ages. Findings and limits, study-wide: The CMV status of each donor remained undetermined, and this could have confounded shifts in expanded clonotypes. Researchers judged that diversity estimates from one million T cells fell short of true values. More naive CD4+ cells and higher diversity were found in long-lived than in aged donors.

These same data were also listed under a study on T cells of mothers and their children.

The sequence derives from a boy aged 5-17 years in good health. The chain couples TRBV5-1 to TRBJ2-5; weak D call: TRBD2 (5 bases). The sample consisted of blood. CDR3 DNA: TGCGCCAGCAGCTTGGACGGTCGGGGGACCCAGTACTTC. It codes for CASSLDGRGTQYF.